The source of this T cell receptor beta chain is a study of beta chain features in type 1 diabetes. Study at large: Cell yields, gender and age were similar in healthy donors and patients.

General observations from the study: Moderate but significant shortening of TCRB CDR3s was recorded in all four CD4+ subsets from Type 1 diabetes patients. VDJ junctions sequenced from type 1 diabetes patients showed fewer insertions and more deletions. The similarity of naive, central memory and Treg TCRB repertoires appeared greater among patients than among healthy donors.

Of the isolated RNA, all was reverse transcribed, and so the sequenced material was expressed TCRB transcripts. Approximately 3.6 million reads was the average for naive, central memory and regulatory T cell samples. Method: immunoSEQ multiplex PCR; TCRdb's copy keeps in-frame clones and lacks some. The table shows 600,000 to 700,000 clones, with roughly 12% occurring only once. Trimming removed 8 bases at V and 5 bases at J, with 15 bases between. Per the germline V gene, CDR1 is MDHEN and CDR2 is SYDVKM. The CDR3 contains 13 residues. The sample holds a few counts of this clone. Its antigen is undetermined.

The sequenced sample was naive CD4+ T cells from blood. The V and J genes are TRBV28 and TRBJ1-2; a possible D gene is TRBD1 (6 bases). The TCR originated in a man between 25 and 39 years old with type 1 diabetes. This chain's CDR3 is CASASGQPYGYTF. The DNA of the CDR3 is TGTGCCAGCGCCTCAGGACAGCCATATGGCTACACCTTC.